This T cell receptor beta chain was identified during a study of blood T cell repertoires in COVID-19. Study-level information: Material from acute and convalescent COVID-19 was sourced from the United States, Italy and Spain. Sources were T cells, B-cell-depleted T cells, or PBMCs; the material itself was cDNA or gDNA.

Trimming at V came to 5 bases and at J to 6 bases, leaving 8 bases not matched to a gene. This CDR3 has 14 residues. The germline V gene has CDR1 LNHDA and CDR2 SQIVND (reference sequence). Original processing methods: Estimates of nucleated cell counts were drawn from the amplification of reference gene primers. Profiled with immunoSEQ multiplex PCR; TCRdb holds only in-frame clones, not every one. The DNA was the basis for D and trimming; V, J and clone size are from that table. The table lists tens of thousands of clones, around 90% of them singletons. The receptor comes from a man older than 75 with acute or convalescent COVID-19. This chain connects TRBV19 to TRBJ2-7; 9 bases align to TRBD1. Sequencing was performed on peripheral blood. The CDR3 loop is CASSGPGQGREQYF. CDR3 DNA: TGTGCCAGTAGTGGACCGGGACAGGGACGCGAGCAGTACTTC.